Presented here are 3 T cell receptor beta chains from one specimen sequenced in a study of cytomegalovirus exposure and HLA in healthy donors. Researchers ran the PCR with 60 Vbeta and 13 Jbeta primers. Assay: immunoSEQ multiplex PCR; the TCRdb copy retains only in-frame clones and omits some. The sample lists 120,000 to 150,000 clones, just under 85% occurring once. Input material: PBMCs. The receptors derive from a man aged 40-55 years in good health and CMV-seropositive.

In its sample, this clone was seen a few times. The V call is TRBV9, the J call TRBJ2-2; 10 bases match TRBD2. J lost 1 base, V lost 3 bases, and 12 bases had no gene match. The germline gives CDR1 SGDLS, CDR2 YYNGEE. CDR3 size: 19 residues. The CDR3 protein is CASSGVGAGGRLNTGELFF. The DNA of the CDR3 is TGTGCCAGCAGCGGGGTCGGAGCGGGGGGGAGATTGAACACCGGGGAGCTGTTTTTT.

The chain joins TRBV29-1 to TRBJ1-1; TRBD1 matches at 7 bases. This CDR3 contains 14 residues. Germline-derived CDR1 and CDR2 are SQVTM and ANQGSEA. Trimming at V came to 7 bases and at J to 2 bases, leaving 10 bases not matched to a gene. The CDR3 spells CSAVNRGANTEAFF. In DNA, the CDR3 is TGCAGCGCCGTCAACAGGGGTGCCAACACTGAAGCTTTCTTT.

Only one count was recorded for this clone. V and J are TRBV10-2 and TRBJ2-1; D is undetermined. Per the germline V gene, CDR1 is WSHSY and CDR2 is SAAADI. CDR3 length: 13 residues. V was shortened by 5 bases and J by 2 bases, with 7 bases between the two germline ends. This CDR3 reads CASSLETYNEQFF. For the CDR3, the DNA is TGCGCCAGCAGTCTAGAAACCTACAATGAGCAGTTCTTC.